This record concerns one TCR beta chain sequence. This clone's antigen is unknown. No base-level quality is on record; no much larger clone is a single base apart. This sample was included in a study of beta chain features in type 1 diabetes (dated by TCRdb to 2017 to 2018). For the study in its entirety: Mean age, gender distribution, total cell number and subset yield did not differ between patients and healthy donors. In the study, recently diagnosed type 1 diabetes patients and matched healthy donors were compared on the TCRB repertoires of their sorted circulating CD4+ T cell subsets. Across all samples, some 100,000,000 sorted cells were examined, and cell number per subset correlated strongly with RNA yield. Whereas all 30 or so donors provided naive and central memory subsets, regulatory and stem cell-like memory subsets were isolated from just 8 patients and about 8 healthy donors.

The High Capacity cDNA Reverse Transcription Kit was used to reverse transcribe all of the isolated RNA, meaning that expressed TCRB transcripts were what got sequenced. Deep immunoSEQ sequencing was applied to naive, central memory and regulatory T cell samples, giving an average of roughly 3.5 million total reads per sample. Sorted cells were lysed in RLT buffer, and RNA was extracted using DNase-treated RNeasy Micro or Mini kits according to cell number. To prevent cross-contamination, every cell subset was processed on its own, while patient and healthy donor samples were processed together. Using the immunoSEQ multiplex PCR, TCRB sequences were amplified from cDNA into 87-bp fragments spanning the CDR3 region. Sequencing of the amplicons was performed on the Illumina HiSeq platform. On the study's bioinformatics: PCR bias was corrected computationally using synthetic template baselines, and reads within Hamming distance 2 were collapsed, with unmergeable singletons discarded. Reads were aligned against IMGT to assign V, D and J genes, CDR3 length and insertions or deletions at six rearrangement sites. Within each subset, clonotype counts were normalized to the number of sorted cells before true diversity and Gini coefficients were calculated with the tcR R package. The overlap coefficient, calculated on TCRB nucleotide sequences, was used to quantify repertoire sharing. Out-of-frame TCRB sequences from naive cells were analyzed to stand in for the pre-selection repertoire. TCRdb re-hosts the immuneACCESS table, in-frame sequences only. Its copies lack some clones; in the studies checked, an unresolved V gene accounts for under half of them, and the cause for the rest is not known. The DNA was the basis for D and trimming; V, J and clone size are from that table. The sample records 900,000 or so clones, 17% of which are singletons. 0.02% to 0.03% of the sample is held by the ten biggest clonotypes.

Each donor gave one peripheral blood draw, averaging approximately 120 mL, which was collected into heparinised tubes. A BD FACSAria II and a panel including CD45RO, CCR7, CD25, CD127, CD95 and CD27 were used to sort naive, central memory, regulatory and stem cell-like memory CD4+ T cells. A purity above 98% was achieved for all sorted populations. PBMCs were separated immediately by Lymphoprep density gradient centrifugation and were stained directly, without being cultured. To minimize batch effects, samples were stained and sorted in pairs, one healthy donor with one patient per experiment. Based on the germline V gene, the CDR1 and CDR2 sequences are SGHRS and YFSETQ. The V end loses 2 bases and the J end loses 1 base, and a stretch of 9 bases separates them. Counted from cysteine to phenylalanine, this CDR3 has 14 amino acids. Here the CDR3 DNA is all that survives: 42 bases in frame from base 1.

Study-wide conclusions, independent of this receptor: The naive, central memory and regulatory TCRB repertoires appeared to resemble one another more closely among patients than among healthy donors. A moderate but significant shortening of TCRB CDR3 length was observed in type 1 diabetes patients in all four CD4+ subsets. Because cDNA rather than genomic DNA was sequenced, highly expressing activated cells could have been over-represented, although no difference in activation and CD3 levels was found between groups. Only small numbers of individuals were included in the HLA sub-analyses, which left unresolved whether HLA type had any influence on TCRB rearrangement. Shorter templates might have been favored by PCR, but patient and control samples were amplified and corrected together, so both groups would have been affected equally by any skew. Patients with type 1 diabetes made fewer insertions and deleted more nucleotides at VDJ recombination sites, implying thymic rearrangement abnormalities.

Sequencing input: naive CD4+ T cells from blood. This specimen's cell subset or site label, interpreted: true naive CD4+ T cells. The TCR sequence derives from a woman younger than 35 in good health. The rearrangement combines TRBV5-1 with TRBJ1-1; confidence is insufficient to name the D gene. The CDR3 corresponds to CASSFGRPNTEAFF. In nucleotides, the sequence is TGCGCCAGCAGCTTTGGACGGCCGAACACTGAAGCTTTCTTT.